The clone carrying this T cell receptor beta chain showed up just a few times. Its antigen remains unidentified. Assay: immunoSEQ multiplex PCR; the TCRdb copy retains only in-frame clones and omits some. This sample has about 350,000 clones, with 80% to 90% found just once. This sample stems from a study of Ad26.COV2.S vaccination and SARS-CoV-2 variants. CDR1 SGHNT and CDR2 YENEEA come from the germline V gene. Trimming stripped 1 base from V and 0 bases from J, with 8 bases between. CDR3 length equals 15 residues. Treatment specified: around 19 received Ad26.COV2.S at low or high dose, single or two shots; roughly five received placebo; per-sample allocation not given. The samples were gathered on day 63 after the first injection of vaccine or placebo. Study conclusions and caveats: Estimates derived from TCR breadth and depth analyses may have underestimated total T cell responses. After vaccination, substantial breadth of spike-specific CD8+ and CD4+ responses was reported. Similar non-spike TCR breadth was seen in vaccine and placebo recipients.

The material was peripheral blood, obtained in a trial of Ad26.COV2.S vaccine versus placebo. The receptor was derived from a person between 18 and 60 years old who received the Ad26.COV2.S COVID-19 vaccine or a placebo. The genes are TRBV11-3 and TRBJ2-3; no definite D call. The CDR3 DNA follows: TGTGCCAGCAGCTTAGGGCAGCAAAGCACAGATACGCAGTATTTT. This sequence encodes CASSLGQQSTDTQYF.